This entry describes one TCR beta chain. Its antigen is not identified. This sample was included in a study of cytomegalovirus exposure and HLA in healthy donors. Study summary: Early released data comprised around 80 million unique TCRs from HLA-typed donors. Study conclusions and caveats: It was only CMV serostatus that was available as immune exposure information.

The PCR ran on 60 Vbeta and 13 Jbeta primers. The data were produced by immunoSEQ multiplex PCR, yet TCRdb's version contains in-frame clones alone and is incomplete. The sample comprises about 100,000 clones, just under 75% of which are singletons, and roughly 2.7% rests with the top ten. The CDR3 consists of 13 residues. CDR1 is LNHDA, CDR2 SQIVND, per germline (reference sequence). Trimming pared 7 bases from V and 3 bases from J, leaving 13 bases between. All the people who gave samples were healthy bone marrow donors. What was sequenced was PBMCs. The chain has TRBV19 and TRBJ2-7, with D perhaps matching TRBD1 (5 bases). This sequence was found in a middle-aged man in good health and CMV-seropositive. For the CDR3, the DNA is TGTGCCAGTATGGGCAGGGTTAGCTACGAGCAGTACTTC. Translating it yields CASMGRVSYEQYF.